What follows are 9 T cell receptor beta chains derived from one specimen sequenced in a study of T-cell memory formation after mild COVID-19 (dated by TCRdb to the early 2020s). Libraries were made using 5' RACE. Data came from an Illumina NovaSeq 6000. TCRdb cleaned the public reads at Q25 with fastp, built clones with MiXCR and kept in-frame beta chains. Rows with one shared CDR3 protein collapse into an entry with the most common genes and DNA. The sample table contains 500,000 to 550,000 distinct CDR3 sequences; only one count was recorded for 20% of them. Roughly an eighth of the sample is held by the ten biggest clonotypes. Sequences were obtained from PBMCs or a T cell subset sorted from them (not recorded which). The source of these receptors is an adult woman who had mild COVID-19 (a few samples of this study predate the infection). The sample titles of this study are shuffled in the database, so cell type and time point are left out; the donor was told from shared clones.

Here the CDR3 reads CASSLGGTVLTEAFF. DNA of the CDR3: TGTGCCAGCAGCTTAGGCGGGACAGTTTTGACTGAAGCTTTCTTT. This chain joins TRBV7-2 and TRBJ1-1; 7 nucleotides agree with TRBD1. The germline V gene has CDR1 SGHTA and CDR2 FQGNSA. The CDR3 sequence is 15 residues long. V trimming: 1 base; J trimming: 5 bases; junction bases outside the gene matches: 7.

The chain carries TRBV5-1 and TRBJ2-2; D unresolved. Per the germline V gene, CDR1 is SGHRS and CDR2 is YFSETQ. With 1 base removed from V and 3 bases from J, the gap between germline ends came to 10 bases. CDR3 size: 15 residues. This CDR3 reads CASSLPPSYTGELFF. CDR3 coding DNA: TGCGCCAGCAGCTTGCCGCCAAGCTACACCGGGGAGCTGTTTTTT.

This clonotype was counted between two and nine times. V usage is TRBV5-1 and J usage is TRBJ2-1; possible D gene TRBD2, 5 bases. Germline lookup yields CDR1 SGHRS and CDR2 YFSETQ. Deletions cut 3 bases from V and 0 bases from J, with 13 bases between. This CDR3 contains 16 residues. The CDR3 DNA sequence: TGCGCCAGCAGCTCCTGGAGCGGAAGCTCCTACAATGAGCAGTTCTTC. The encoded protein is CASSSWSGSSYNEQFF.

Only a few counts were recorded for this clonotype. The chain couples TRBV12-3 or TRBV12-4 to TRBJ2-7; 10 bases map to TRBD2. The CDR3 consists of 21 residues. Trimming at V came to 5 bases and at J to 3 bases, leaving 25 bases not matched to a gene. The CDR3 is CASSHRYTMGLAGVPNYEQYF. CDR3 bases: TGTGCCAGCAGTCACCGCTATACAATGGGTCTAGCGGGGGTGCCGAACTACGAGCAGTACTTC.

The chain is built from TRBV5-6 and TRBJ2-3, with 11 bases lining up with TRBD2. This CDR3 is built from 16 residues. Germline CDR1 is SGHDT and CDR2 is YYEEEE. Trimming cost V 3 bases and J 3 bases; bases outside gene matches: 6. This CDR3 reads CASSYGTSGRTDTQYF. The CDR3 DNA sequence: TGTGCCAGCAGCTATGGGACTAGCGGACGAACAGATACGCAGTATTTT.

The chain carries TRBV11-2 and TRBJ1-1; tentatively, D is TRBD1 (6 bases). CDR3 length: 14 amino acids. V gave up 4 bases and J gave up 4 bases, with 13 bases separating them. Germline CDR1 reads SGHAT; CDR2 reads FQNNGV. The CDR3 sequence: CASSSVWGRTEAFF. CDR3 in DNA: TGTGCCAGCAGCTCCGTTTGGGGGCGCACTGAAGCTTTCTTT.

This clonotype was detected a few times. The chain uses TRBV29-1 and TRBJ1-1; no definite D call. The CDR3 extends over 12 amino acids. V lost 7 bases and J lost 2, with 11 bases in between. CDR1 and CDR2 from the germline V gene are SQVTM and ANQGSEA. This chain's CDR3 is CSAHFSNTEAFF. Written as DNA, the CDR3 is TGCAGCGCCCACTTCAGCAACACTGAAGCTTTCTTT.

The chain's CDR3 is CASSLAGTGATYEQYF. CDR3 in DNA: TGTGCCAGCAGCTTAGCGGGTACAGGGGCGACTTACGAGCAGTACTTC. The gene calls are TRBV7-2 and TRBJ2-7; 7 positions match TRBD1. Looked up from germline, CDR1 is SGHTA and CDR2 is FQGNSA. V was pared by 0 bases and J by 4 bases, with 9 bases of the junction left unmatched. CDR3 length: 16 amino acids.

This clonotype was observed a handful of times. The chain's CDR3 is CASSLTRVTGELFF. CDR3 coding DNA: TGTGCCAGCAGCTTAACAAGGGTCACCGGGGAGCTGTTTTTT. V usage is TRBV7-3 and J usage is TRBJ2-2; D gene ambiguous. The germline gives CDR1 SGHTA, CDR2 FQGTGA. Trimming shortened V by 0 bases and J by 4 bases, and 6 bases separated the two germline ends. This CDR3 region has 14 residues.